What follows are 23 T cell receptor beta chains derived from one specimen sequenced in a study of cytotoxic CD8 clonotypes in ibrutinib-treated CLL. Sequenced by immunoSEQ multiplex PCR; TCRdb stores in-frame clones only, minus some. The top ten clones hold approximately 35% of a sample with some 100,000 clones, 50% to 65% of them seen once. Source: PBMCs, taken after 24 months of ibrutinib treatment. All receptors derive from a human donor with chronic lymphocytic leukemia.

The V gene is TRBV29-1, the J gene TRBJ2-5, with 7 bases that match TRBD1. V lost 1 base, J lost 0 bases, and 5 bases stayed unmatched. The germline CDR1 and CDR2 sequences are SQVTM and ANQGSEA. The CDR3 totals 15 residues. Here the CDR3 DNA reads TGCAGCGTTGAAGTTACAGGGGCCTACCAAGAGACCCAGTACTTC. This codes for CSVEVTGAYQETQYF.

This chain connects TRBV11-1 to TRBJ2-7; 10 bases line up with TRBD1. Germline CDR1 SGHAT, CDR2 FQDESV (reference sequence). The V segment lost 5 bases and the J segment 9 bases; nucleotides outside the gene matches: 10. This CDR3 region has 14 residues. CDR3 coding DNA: TGTGCCAGCAGCCTGGGACAGGGGATATCGGGGCAGTACTTC. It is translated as CASSLGQGISGQYF.

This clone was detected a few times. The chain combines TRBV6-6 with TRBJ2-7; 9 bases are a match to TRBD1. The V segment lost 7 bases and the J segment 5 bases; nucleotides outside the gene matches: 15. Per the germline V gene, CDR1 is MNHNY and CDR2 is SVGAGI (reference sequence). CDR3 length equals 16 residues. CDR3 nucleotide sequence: TGTGCCAGCACCGTTCCCGGGCTGACAGGGGGTGACGAGCAGTACTTC. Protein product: CASTVPGLTGGDEQYF.

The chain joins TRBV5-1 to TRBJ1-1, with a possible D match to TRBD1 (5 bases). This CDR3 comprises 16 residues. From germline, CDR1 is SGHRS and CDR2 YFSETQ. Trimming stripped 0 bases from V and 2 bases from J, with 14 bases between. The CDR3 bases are TGCGCCAGCAGCTTGGTTACCGGGACGGATAACACTGAAGCTTTCTTT. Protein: CASSLVTGTDNTEAFF.

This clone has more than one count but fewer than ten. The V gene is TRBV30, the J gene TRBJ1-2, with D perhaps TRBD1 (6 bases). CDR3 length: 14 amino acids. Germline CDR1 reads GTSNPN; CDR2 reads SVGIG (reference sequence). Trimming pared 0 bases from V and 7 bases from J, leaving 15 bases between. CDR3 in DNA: TGTGCCTGGAGTGTACAGGGAGCCGGGGGTGGCTACACCTTC. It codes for CAWSVQGAGGGYTF.

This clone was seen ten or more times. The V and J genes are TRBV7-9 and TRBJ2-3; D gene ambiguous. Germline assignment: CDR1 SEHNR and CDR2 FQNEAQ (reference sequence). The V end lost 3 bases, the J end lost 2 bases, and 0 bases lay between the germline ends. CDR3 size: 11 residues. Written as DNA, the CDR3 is TGTGCCAGCAGCTTCACAGATACGCAGTATTTT. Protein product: CASSFTDTQYF.

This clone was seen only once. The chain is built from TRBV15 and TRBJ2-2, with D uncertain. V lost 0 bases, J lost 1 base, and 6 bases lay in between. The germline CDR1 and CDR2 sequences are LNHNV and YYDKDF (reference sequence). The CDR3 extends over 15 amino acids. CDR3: CATSRDPRNTGELFF. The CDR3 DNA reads TGTGCCACCAGCAGAGATCCCCGGAACACCGGGGAGCTGTTTTTT.

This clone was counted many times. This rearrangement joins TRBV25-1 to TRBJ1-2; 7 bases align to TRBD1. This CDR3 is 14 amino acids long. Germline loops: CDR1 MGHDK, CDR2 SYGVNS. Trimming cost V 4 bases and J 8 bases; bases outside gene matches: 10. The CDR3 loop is CASSVQGELRGYTF. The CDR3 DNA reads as TGTGCCAGCAGTGTTCAGGGGGAACTGCGGGGCTACACCTTC.

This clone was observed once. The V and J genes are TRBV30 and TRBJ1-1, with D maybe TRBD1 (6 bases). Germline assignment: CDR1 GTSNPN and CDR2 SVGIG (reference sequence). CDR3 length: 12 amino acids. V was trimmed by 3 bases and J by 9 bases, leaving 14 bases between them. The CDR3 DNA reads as TGTGCCTGGAGCGTACAGGGTGAGAAAGCTTTCTTT. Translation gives CAWSVQGEKAFF.

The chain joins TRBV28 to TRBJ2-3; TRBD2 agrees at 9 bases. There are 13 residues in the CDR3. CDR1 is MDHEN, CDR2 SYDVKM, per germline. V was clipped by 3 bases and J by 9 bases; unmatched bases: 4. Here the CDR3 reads CASSFAAGGTQYF. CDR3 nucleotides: TGTGCCAGCAGTTTCGCAGCGGGGGGAACGCAGTATTTT. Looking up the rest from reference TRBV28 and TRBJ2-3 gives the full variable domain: DVKVTQSSRYLVKRTGEKVFLECVQDMDHENMFWYRQDPGLGLRLIYFSYDVKMKEKGDIPEGYSVSREKKERFSLILESASTNQTSMYLCASSFAAGGTQYFGPGTRLTVL.

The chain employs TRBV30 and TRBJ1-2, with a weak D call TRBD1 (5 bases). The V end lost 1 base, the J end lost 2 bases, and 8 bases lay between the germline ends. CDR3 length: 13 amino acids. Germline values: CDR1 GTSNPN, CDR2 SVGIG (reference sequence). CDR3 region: CAWSGGGNYGYTF. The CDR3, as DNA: TGTGCCTGGAGTGGTGGGGGAAACTATGGCTACACCTTC.

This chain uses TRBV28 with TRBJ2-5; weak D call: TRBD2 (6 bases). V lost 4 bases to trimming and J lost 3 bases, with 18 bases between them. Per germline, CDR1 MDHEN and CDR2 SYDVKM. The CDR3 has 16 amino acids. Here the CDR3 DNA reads TGTGCCAGCAGTTCAGACATTTCACGGGGGAAAGAGACCCAGTACTTC. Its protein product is CASSSDISRGKETQYF.

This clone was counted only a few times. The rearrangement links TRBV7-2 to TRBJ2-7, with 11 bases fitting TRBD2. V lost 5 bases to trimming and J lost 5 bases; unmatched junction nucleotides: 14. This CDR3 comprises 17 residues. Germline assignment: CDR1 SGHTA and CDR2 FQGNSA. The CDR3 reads CASSIGLAGPTGDEQYF. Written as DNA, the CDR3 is TGTGCCAGCAGCATCGGACTAGCGGGTCCAACCGGGGACGAGCAGTACTTC.

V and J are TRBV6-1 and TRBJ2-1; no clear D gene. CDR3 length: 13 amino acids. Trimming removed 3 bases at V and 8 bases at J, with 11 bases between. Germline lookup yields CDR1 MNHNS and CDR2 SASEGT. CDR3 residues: CASSDPGRYEQFF. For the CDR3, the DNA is TGTGCCAGCAGTGATCCCGGAAGGTATGAGCAGTTCTTC.

Here the CDR3 reads CASSVEGRGSDTQYF. As DNA, the CDR3 is TGTGCCAGCAGCGTAGAGGGTAGGGGGTCAGATACGCAGTATTTT. This chain uses TRBV9 with TRBJ2-3, with D possibly TRBD1 on 6 matching bases. The germline V gene has CDR1 SGDLS and CDR2 YYNGEE. The CDR3 consists of 15 residues. Trimming cost V 0 bases and J 4 bases, with 12 bases left between them.

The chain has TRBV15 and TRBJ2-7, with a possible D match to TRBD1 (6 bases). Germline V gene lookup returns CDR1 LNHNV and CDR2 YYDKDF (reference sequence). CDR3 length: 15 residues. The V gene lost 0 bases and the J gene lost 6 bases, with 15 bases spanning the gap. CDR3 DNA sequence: TGTGCCACCAGCAGAGAACAGGGCTCACGTAGCGAGCAGTACTTC. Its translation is CATSREQGSRSEQYF.

The CDR3 sequence is CASSRNTDISGANVLTF. The CDR3 nucleotides read TGTGCCAGCAGCCGAAATACGGACATTTCTGGGGCCAACGTCCTGACTTTC. The gene calls are TRBV7-9 and TRBJ2-6; maybe TRBD1 (5 bases). The CDR3 totals 17 residues. Germline CDR1 and CDR2: SEHNR and FQNEAQ (reference sequence). V lost 5 bases and J 1 base, leaving 15 bases between the germline ends.

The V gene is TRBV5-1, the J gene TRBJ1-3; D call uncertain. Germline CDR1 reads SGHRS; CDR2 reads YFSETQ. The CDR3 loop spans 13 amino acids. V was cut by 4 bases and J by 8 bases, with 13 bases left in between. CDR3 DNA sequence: TGCGCCAGCAGCCTGACGGCTTTCGACACCATATATTTT. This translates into CASSLTAFDTIYF.

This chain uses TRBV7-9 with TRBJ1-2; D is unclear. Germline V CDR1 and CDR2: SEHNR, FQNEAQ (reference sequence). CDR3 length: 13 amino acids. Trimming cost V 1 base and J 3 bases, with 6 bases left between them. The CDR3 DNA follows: TGTGCCAGCAGCTTAGGGGCAGACTATGGCTACACCTTC. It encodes CASSLGADYGYTF. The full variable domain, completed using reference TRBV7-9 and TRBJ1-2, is DTGVSQNPRHKITKRGQNVTFRCDPISEHNRLYWYRQTLGQGPEFLTYFQNEAQLEKSRLLSDRFSAERPKGSFSTLEIQRTEQGDSAMYLCASSLGADYGYTFGSGTRLTVV.

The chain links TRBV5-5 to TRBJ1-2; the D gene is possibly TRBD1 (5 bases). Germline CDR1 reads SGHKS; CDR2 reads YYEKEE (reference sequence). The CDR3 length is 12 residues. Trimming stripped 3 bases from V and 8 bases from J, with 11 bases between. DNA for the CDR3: TGTGCCAGCAGCTGGGACGGGATGGGCTACACCTTC. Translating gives CASSWDGMGYTF.

CDR3 protein: CASSSSSLGFSSYEQYF. DNA of the CDR3: TGTGCCAGCAGCTCCTCCTCGTTAGGCTTCAGCTCCTACGAGCAGTACTTC. This sequence joins TRBV5-5 and TRBJ2-7; D uncertain. Trimming pared 3 bases from V and 0 bases from J, leaving 19 bases between. This CDR3 comprises 17 residues. Germline-derived CDR1 and CDR2 are SGHKS and YYEKEE (reference sequence).

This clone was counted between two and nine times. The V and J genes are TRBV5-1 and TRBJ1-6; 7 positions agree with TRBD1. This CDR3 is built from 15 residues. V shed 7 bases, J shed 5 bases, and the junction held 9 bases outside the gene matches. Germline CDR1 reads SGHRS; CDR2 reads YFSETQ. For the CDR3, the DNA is TGCGCCAGCCGACAGGGAGGAGGGAATAATTCACCCCTCCACTTT. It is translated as CASRQGGGNNSPLHF.

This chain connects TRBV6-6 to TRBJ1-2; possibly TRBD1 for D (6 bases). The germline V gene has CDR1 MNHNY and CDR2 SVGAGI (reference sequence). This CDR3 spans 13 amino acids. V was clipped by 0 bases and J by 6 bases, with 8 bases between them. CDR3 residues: CASSYSWGHGYTF. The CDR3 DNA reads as TGTGCCAGCAGTTACTCGTGGGGGCATGGCTACACCTTC.